Detailed here is one TCR beta chain. What it binds is not known. The data stem from a study of T cell responses to AZD1222 COVID-19 vaccine. Overall study results and limits: As reported, nearly half of all spike-specific TCRs target variant regions that are unmutated. Vaccine-related CD4 TCRs covered spike, predominating at 160-218 and 743-854. Clonal diversity was possibly underestimated, and the donors were mostly white British, with more females.

The protocol was immunoSEQ multiplex PCR, while the TCRdb copy is restricted to in-frame clones and leaves out a portion. The repertoire holds around 140,000 clones, 91% seen once, with approximately 2.1% in the top ten. Pooling covered second doses at about 4 or about 12 weeks. The CDR3 is made up of 15 amino acids. Germline CDR1 reads KGHSH; CDR2 reads LQKENI. V dropped 5 bases and J dropped 6 bases, with 19 bases sitting between them. The chain is built from TRBV18 and TRBJ1-2, with D possibly being TRBD1 (5 bases). This sequence was found in an adult who received the AZD1222 COVID-19 vaccine. Material: peripheral blood, obtained 28 days after the second AZD1222 dose. CDR3 amino acids: CASSFLSGQMNGYTF. CDR3 DNA sequence: TGTGCCAGCTCATTTCTTTCGGGGCAGATGAATGGCTACACCTTC.